This is a list of T cell receptor beta chains from one sample in a study of Ad26.COV2.S vaccination and SARS-CoV-2 variants. TCRdb keeps only in-frame clones here, not all; method: immunoSEQ multiplex PCR. The data contain about 390,000 clones, around 92% of them seen just once; the ten biggest clones take up more than 1.5%. Here the sequenced sample was peripheral blood, taken in a trial of Ad26.COV2.S vaccine versus placebo. The receptors stem from a person aged 18 to 65 who received the Ad26.COV2.S COVID-19 vaccine or a placebo. Both conserved end residues are part of each CDR3. D genes are given only for firm matches. The size entry is marked missing in some rows and otherwise reads once, few, many or a size class.

d_gene: TRBD1
j_gene: TRBJ2-1
abundance: .
v_gene: TRBV6-5
CDR3nt: TGTGCCAGCAGCCTACCGGGACAGGTTTACAATGAGCAGTTCTTC
CDR3aa: CASSLPGQVYNEQFF

d_gene: .
j_gene: TRBJ1-1
abundance: .
v_gene: TRBV11-2
CDR3nt: TGTGCCAGCAGCTTAGCGGGGACTGAAGCTTTCTTT
CDR3aa: CASSLAGTEAFF

d_gene: .
j_gene: TRBJ2-1
abundance: .
v_gene: TRBV6-4
CDR3nt: TGTGCCAGCAGTTCGACCTCATACAATGAGCAGTTCTTC
CDR3aa: CASSSTSYNEQFF

d_gene: .
j_gene: TRBJ2-5
abundance: .
v_gene: TRBV2
CDR3nt: TGTGCCAGCATCCTTGACTTAACCGTAGAGACCCAGTACTTC
CDR3aa: CASILDLTVETQYF

d_gene: .
j_gene: TRBJ2-2
abundance: .
v_gene: TRBV5-8
CDR3nt: TGTGCCAGCAGCTTGGCCTGGCCGAGGAACACCGGGGAGCTGTTTTTT
CDR3aa: CASSLAWPRNTGELFF

d_gene: .
j_gene: TRBJ1-6
abundance: .
v_gene: TRBV6-5
CDR3nt: TGTGCCAGCAGTTACGAGGCCAGGAATTCACCCCTCCACTTT
CDR3aa: CASSYEARNSPLHF

d_gene: .
j_gene: TRBJ1-2
abundance: few
v_gene: TRBV7-2
CDR3nt: TGTGCCAGCAGTTTCGGACAGAACTATGGCTACACCTTC
CDR3aa: CASSFGQNYGYTF

d_gene: .
j_gene: TRBJ1-4
abundance: .
v_gene: TRBV21-1
CDR3nt: TGTGCCAGCAGCAAAACGGGGCCCGGGGGGGAAAAACTGTTTTTT
CDR3aa: CASSKTGPGGEKLFF

d_gene: .
j_gene: TRBJ1-5
abundance: .
v_gene: TRBV19
CDR3nt: TGTGCCAGTAGCCGGGCGGATTATAGCAATCAGCCCCAGCATTTT
CDR3aa: CASSRADYSNQPQHF

d_gene: .
j_gene: TRBJ1-3
abundance: .
v_gene: TRBV12-3/TRBV12-4
CDR3nt: TGTGCCAGCAGTTTAGTTTCTGGAAACACCATATATTTT
CDR3aa: CASSLVSGNTIYF

d_gene: TRBD1
j_gene: TRBJ2-1
abundance: .
v_gene: TRBV7-8
CDR3nt: TGTGCCAGCAGCTTAGCGGGAGGACAGGGCTCCTACAATGAGCAGTTCTTC
CDR3aa: CASSLAGGQGSYNEQFF

d_gene: .
j_gene: TRBJ2-1
abundance: .
v_gene: TRBV6-5
CDR3nt: TGTGCCAGCAGCATACCGTCAGGGGCAAATGAGCAGTTCTTC
CDR3aa: CASSIPSGANEQFF

d_gene: .
j_gene: TRBJ2-1
abundance: once
v_gene: TRBV12-3/TRBV12-4
CDR3nt: TGTGCCAGCAGCACTAGGCCTGAGCAGTTCTTC
CDR3aa: CASSTRPEQFF

d_gene: TRBD2
j_gene: TRBJ2-3
abundance: .
v_gene: TRBV19
CDR3nt: TGTGCCAGTAGTCGTCTAGCGGGGACAGATACGCAGTATTTT
CDR3aa: CASSRLAGTDTQYF

d_gene: TRBD2
j_gene: TRBJ2-3
abundance: .
v_gene: TRBV6-6
CDR3nt: TGTGCCAGCACATACTTAGCGGGGAGCACAGATACGCAGTATTTT
CDR3aa: CASTYLAGSTDTQYF

d_gene: .
j_gene: TRBJ2-7
abundance: .
v_gene: TRBV2
CDR3nt: TGTGCCAGCAGAAATCCGGGCCCCAGCTCCTACGAGCAGTACTTC
CDR3aa: CASRNPGPSSYEQYF

d_gene: .
j_gene: TRBJ2-1
abundance: .
v_gene: TRBV9
CDR3nt: TGTGCCAGCAGCGGTACAGGTTACAATGAGCAGTTCTTC
CDR3aa: CASSGTGYNEQFF

d_gene: TRBD1
j_gene: TRBJ1-1
abundance: once
v_gene: TRBV4-1
CDR3nt: TGCGCCAGCAGCCTGGACAGGGGGCAAACTGAAGCTTTCTTT
CDR3aa: CASSLDRGQTEAFF

d_gene: .
j_gene: TRBJ1-2
abundance: .
v_gene: TRBV5-1
CDR3nt: TGCGCCAGCAGCTCAGAGCAGGGAAACTATGGCTACACCTTC
CDR3aa: CASSSEQGNYGYTF

d_gene: .
j_gene: TRBJ2-1
abundance: .
v_gene: TRBV12-3/TRBV12-4
CDR3nt: TGTGCCAGCAGAGCACAGGGAGTCAATGAGCAGTTCTTC
CDR3aa: CASRAQGVNEQFF

d_gene: TRBD1
j_gene: TRBJ2-7
abundance: once
v_gene: TRBV6-6
CDR3nt: TGTGCCAGCACTTGGGACAGGGGTTACGAGCAGTACTTC
CDR3aa: CASTWDRGYEQYF

d_gene: .
j_gene: TRBJ2-3
abundance: once
v_gene: TRBV5-6
CDR3nt: TGTGCCAGCAGGCATACCGGAGATACGCAGTATTTT
CDR3aa: CASRHTGDTQYF

d_gene: .
j_gene: TRBJ1-4
abundance: .
v_gene: TRBV7-9
CDR3nt: TGTGCCAGCAAGAAGGATATTAATGAAAAACTGTTTTTT
CDR3aa: CASKKDINEKLFF